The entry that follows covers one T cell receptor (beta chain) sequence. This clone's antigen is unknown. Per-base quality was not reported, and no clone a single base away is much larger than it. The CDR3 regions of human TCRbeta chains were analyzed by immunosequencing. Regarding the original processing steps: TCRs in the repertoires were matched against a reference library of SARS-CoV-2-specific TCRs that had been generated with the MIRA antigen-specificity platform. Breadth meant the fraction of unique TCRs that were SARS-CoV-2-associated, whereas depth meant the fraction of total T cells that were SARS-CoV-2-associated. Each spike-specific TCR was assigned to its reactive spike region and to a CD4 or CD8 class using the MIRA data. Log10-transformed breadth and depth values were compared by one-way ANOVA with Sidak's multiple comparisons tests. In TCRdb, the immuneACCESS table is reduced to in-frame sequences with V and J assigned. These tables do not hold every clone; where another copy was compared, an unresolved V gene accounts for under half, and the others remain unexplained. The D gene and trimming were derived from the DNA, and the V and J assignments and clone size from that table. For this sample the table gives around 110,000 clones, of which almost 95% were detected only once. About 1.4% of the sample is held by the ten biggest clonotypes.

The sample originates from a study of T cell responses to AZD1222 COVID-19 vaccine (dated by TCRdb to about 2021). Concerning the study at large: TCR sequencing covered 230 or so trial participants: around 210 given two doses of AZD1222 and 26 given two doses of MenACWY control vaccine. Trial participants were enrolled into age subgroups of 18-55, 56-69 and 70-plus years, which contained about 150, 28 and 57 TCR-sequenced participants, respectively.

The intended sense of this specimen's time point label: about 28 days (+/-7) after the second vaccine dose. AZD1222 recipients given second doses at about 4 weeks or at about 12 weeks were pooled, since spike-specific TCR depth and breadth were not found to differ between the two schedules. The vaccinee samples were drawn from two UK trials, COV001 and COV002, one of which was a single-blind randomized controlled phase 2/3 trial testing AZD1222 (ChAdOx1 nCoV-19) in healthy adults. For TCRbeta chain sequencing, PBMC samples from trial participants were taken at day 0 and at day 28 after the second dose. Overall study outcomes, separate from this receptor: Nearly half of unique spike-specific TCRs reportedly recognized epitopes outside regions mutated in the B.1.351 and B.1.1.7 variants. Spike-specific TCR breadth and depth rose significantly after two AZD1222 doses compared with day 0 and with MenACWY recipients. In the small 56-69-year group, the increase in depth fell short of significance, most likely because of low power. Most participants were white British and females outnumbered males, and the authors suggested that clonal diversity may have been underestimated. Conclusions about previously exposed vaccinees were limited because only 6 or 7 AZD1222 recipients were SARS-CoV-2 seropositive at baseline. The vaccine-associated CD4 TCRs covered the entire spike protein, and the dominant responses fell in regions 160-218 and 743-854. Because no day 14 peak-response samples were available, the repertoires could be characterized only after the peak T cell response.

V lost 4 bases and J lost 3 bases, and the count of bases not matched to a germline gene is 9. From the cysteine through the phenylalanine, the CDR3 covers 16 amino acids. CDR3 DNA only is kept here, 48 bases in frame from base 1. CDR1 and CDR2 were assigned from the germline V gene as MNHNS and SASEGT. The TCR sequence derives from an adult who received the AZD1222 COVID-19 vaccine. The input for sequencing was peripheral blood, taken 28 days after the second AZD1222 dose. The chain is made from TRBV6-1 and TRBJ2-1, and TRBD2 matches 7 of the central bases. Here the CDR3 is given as CASSGSGGRYYNEQFF. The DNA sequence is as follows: TGTGCCAGCAGTGGGTCTGGCGGGAGATACTACAATGAGCAGTTCTTC.